This TCR beta chain was identified during a study of shared clonotypes between healthy human individuals. About the research overall: A donor's plate count was three for CD4 naive and three for CD4 memory; CD8 naive had two and CD8 memory one.

On this clone: Its target is not known.

Findings and caveats of the study: The study found about 5% of naive CD4 clonotypes shared across a few donors.

The CDR3 length is 17 residues. Germline lookup yields CDR1 MNHEY and CDR2 SMNVEV (reference sequence). J was trimmed by 8 bases and V by 4 bases; bases with no gene match: 12. An assay was performed, and its level was deep. Some clones are missing from TCRdb's copy, which holds only in-frame ones; the method was immunoSEQ multiplex PCR. The table lists 780,000 or so clones, roughly 72% of them singletons, with about 1.7% in the top ten. The chain recombines TRBV27 with TRBJ2-1; 12 positions agree with TRBD2. The receptor comes from a woman aged 25 to 39 in good health. The sequenced material came from memory CD4+ T cells sorted from blood. Specified subset: CD45RA-negative fraction. The CDR3, as DNA: TGTGCCAGCAGTTACCGACGGGCTAGCGGGAGGGCCGATGAGCAGTTCTTC. Amino acid sequence: CASSYRRASGRADEQFF.